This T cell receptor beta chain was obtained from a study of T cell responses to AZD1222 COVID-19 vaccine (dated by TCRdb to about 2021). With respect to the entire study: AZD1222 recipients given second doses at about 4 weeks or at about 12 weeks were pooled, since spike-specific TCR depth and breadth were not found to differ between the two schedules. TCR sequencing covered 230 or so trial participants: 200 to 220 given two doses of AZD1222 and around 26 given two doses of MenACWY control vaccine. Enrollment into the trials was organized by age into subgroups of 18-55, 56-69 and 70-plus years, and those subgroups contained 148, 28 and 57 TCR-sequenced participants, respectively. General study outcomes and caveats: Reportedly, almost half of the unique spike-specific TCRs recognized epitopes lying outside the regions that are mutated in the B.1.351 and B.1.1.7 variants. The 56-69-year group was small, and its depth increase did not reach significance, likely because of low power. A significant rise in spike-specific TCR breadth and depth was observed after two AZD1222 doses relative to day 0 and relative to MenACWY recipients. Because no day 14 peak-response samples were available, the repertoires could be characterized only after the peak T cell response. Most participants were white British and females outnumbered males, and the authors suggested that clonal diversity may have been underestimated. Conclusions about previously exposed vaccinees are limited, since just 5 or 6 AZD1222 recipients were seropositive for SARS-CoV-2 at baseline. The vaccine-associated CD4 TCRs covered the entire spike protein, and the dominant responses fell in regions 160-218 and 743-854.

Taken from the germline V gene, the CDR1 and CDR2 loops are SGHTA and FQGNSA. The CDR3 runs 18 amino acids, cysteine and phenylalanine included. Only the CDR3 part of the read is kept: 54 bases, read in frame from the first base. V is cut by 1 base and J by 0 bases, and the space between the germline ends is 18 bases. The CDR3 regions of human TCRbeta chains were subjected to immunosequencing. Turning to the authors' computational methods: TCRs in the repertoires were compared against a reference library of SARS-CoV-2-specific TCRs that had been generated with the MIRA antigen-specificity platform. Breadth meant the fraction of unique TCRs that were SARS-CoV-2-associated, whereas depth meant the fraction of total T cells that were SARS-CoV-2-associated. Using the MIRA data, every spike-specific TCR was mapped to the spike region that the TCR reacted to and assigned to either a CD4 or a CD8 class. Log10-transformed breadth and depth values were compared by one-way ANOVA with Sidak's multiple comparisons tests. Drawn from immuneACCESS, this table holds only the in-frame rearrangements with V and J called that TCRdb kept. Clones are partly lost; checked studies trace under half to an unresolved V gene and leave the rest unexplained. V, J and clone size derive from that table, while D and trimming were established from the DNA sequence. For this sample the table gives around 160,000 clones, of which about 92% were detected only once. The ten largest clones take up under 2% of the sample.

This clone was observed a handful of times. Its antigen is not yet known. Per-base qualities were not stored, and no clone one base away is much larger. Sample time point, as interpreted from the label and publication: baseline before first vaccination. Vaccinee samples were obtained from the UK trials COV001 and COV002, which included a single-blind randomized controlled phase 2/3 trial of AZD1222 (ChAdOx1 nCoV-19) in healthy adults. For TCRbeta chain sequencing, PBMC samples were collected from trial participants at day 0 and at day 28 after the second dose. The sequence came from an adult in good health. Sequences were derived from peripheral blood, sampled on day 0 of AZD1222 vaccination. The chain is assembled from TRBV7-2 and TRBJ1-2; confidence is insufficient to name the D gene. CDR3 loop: CASSLGFGGRASNYGYTF. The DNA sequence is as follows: TGTGCCAGCAGCTTAGGTTTTGGTGGAAGGGCCTCTAACTATGGCTACACCTTC. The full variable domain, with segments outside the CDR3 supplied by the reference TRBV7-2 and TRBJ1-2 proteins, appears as GAGVSQSPSNKVTEKGKDVELRCDPISGHTALYWYRQSLGQGLEFLIYFQGNSAPDKSGLPSDRFSAERTGGSVSTLTIQRTQQEDSAVYLCASSLGFGGRASNYGYTFGSGTRLTVV.